What follows are 8 T cell receptor beta chains derived from one specimen sequenced in a study of T cells after yellow fever vaccination. TCRdb reprocessed the 5' RACE reads with MiXCR, giving one entry per CDR3 protein. This table has some 250,000 distinct CDR3 sequences, 6.9% appearing once. The sample was CD4+ T cells sorted from PBMCs, taken 15 days after the yellow fever booster vaccination. The receptors were gathered from a young man who received the YFV17D yellow fever vaccine.

This clonotype occurred many times. The chain employs TRBV2 and TRBJ2-1; 10 nucleotides align to TRBD2. V was pared by 7 bases and J by 7 bases, with 4 bases of the junction left unmatched. CDR1 and CDR2 (germline): SNHLY, FYNNEI. The CDR3 contains 13 residues. CDR3 coding DNA: TGTGCCAGCAAGCTAGCGGGAGTAAATGAGCAGTTCTTC. Amino acids: CASKLAGVNEQFF. The entire variable domain, with the rest obtained from reference TRBV2 and TRBJ2-1, is as follows: EPEVTQTPSHQVTQMGQEVILRCVPISNHLYFYWYRQILGQKVEFLVSFYNNEISEKSEIFDDQFSVERPDGSNFTLKIRSTKLEDSAMYFCASKLAGVNEQFFGPGTRLTVL.

The V and J genes are TRBV20-1 and TRBJ2-3; the match to TRBD2 covers 8 bases. This CDR3 comprises 17 residues. Germline V gives CDR1 DFQATT, CDR2 SNEGSKA (reference sequence). The V and J ends lost 1 base and 6 bases, in that order; junction bases with no gene match: 15. The CDR3 reads CSARVRVAGPLMDTQYF. Written as DNA, the CDR3 is TGCAGTGCTAGAGTGAGAGTAGCGGGACCCTTGATGGATACGCAGTATTTT.

There are a few counts of this clonotype. CDR3 residues: CASSLASVAGGSGNEQFF. The CDR3 region has the DNA TGTGCCAGCAGCTTAGCGTCGGTAGCGGGAGGGTCTGGCAATGAGCAGTTCTTC. The chain joins TRBV7-2 to TRBJ2-1, with 11 bases lining up with TRBD2. J lost 6 bases, V lost 0 bases, and 10 bases had no gene match. The CDR3 extends over 18 amino acids. Looked up from germline, CDR1 is SGHTA and CDR2 is FQGNSA.

In this sample, this clonotype turned up a few times. The chain is built from TRBV5-1 and TRBJ2-7; perhaps TRBD1 as D (5 bases). CDR1 and CDR2 from the germline V gene are SGHRS and YFSETQ. V lost 4 bases and J 6 bases, leaving 17 bases between the germline ends. CDR3 length equals 14 residues. CDR3 loop: CASSKQGSRVEQYF. The DNA for the CDR3 is TGCGCCAGCAGCAAGCAGGGTTCGCGTGTCGAGCAGTACTTC.

This chain connects TRBV20-1 to TRBJ2-7, with D unresolved. V dropped 6 bases and J dropped 2 bases, with 11 bases sitting between them. CDR3 size: 12 residues. Germline V gene sequence: CDR1 DFQATT, CDR2 SNEGSKA (reference sequence). The CDR3 region has the DNA TGCAGTGCCATAGAGAGAGCCTACGAGCAGTACTTC. Translating gives CSAIERAYEQYF.

This clonotype was observed a few times. The CDR3 protein is CASSESRSLNTEAFF. The CDR3 nucleotides read TGTGCCAGCAGTGAGTCAAGATCACTGAACACTGAAGCTTTCTTT. The chain links TRBV25-1 to TRBJ1-1, with unresolved D. V was clipped by 3 bases and J by 0 bases, with 11 bases between them. Germline lookup yields CDR1 MGHDK and CDR2 SYGVNS. CDR3 length: 15 residues.

A note on this clonotype: The junction departs from germline at one end; a sequencing error may be responsible. Written as DNA, the CDR3 is TGTGCCGGCTCACCAAGGACATCTACTAGCACAGATACGCAGTATTTT. It yields the protein CAGSPRTSTSTDTQYF. The chain recombines TRBV18 with TRBJ2-3; a possible D gene is TRBD1 (5 bases). The CDR3 is 16 amino acids. Germline V CDR1 and CDR2: KGHSH, LQKENI.

This clonotype was found a few times. The chain is built from TRBV5-1 and TRBJ1-1, with 8 bases lining up with TRBD1. The CDR3 loop spans 13 amino acids. After removal of 4 bases from V and 5 bases from J, the junction contained 4 bases not matched to a gene. Germline lookup yields CDR1 SGHRS and CDR2 YFSETQ. In DNA form, the CDR3 reads TGCGCCAGCAGCACATGGACAGGGACTGAAGCTTTCTTT. Amino acids: CASSTWTGTEAFF. Supplemented by reference TRBV5-1 and TRBJ1-1, the full variable domain reads KAGVTQTPRYLIKTRGQQVTLSCSPISGHRSVSWYQQTPGQGLQFLFEYFSETQRNKGNFPGRFSGRQFSNSRSEMNVSTLELGDSALYLCASSTWTGTEAFFGQGTRLTVV.